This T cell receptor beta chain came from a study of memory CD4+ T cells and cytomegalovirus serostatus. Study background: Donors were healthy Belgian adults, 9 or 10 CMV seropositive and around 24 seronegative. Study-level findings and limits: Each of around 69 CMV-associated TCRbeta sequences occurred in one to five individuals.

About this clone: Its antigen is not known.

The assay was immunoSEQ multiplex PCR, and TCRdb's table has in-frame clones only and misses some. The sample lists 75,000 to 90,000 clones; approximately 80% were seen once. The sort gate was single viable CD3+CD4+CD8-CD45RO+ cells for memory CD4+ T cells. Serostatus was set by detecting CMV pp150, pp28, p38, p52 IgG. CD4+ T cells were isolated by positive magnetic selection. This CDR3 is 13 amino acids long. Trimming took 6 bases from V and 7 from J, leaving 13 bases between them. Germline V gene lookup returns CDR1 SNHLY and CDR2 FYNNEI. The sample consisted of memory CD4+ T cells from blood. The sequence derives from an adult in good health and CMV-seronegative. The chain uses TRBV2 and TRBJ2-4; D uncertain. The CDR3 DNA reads TGTGCCAGCAGCGGCACGGAAGGGAACATTCAGTACTTC. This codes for CASSGTEGNIQYF.